Each of the 18 T cell receptor beta chains below was sequenced from the same sample in a study of identical twins. MiXCR, run by TCRdb on the 5' RACE reads, gives a single entry per CDR3 protein. The sample has 350,000 to 450,000 distinct CDR3 sequences, roughly 18% seen once; the top ten hold 12%. Sequenced: naive T cells sorted from blood. These receptors were obtained from a man aged 50 or older in good health.

The gene calls are TRBV10-3 and TRBJ2-3; 10 nucleotides match TRBD1. V lost 0 bases, J lost 3 bases, and 9 bases stayed unmatched. The CDR3 runs 18 residues. Looked up from germline, CDR1 is ENHRY and CDR2 is SYGVKD. As DNA, the CDR3 is TGTGCCATCAGTGAGTCACCGGGACAGGGGTTGTTGACAGATACGCAGTATTTT. It codes for CAISESPGQGLLTDTQYF.

This chain uses TRBV5-6 with TRBJ2-5; TRBD1 or TRBD2 may be the D gene (5 bases each). The CDR3 contains 13 residues. V was cut by 0 bases and J by 6 bases, with 9 bases left in between. Germline CDR1 reads SGHDT; CDR2 reads YYEEEE. CDR3 protein: CASSLGGAKTQYF. The DNA for the CDR3 is TGTGCCAGCAGCTTGGGAGGGGCGAAGACCCAGTACTTC.

This clonotype was counted a few times. J is TRBJ2-7 and V is TRBV5-1; perhaps TRBD1 as D (6 bases). The V end lost 4 bases, the J end lost 4 bases, and 15 bases lay between the germline ends. The CDR3 sequence is 14 residues long. Germline loops: CDR1 SGHRS, CDR2 YFSETQ. The CDR3 protein is CASSAGQLLYEQYF. CDR3 sequence (DNA): TGCGCCAGCAGCGCAGGACAGCTACTTTACGAGCAGTACTTC.

This clonotype came up many times. This rearrangement joins TRBV4-3 to TRBJ2-1; 11 bases are a match to TRBD2. J was trimmed by 9 bases and V by 1 base; bases with no gene match: 5. Germline V gene lookup returns CDR1 LGHNA and CDR2 YSLEER. This CDR3 is built from 15 residues. CDR3 sequence: CASSQAPSGRFEQFF. The CDR3, as DNA: TGCGCCAGCAGCCAAGCCCCTAGCGGGAGGTTTGAGCAGTTCTTC.

DNA of the CDR3: TGCAGTGCTAGAGGTTGGGGGGCGAACACCGGGGAGCTGTTTTTT. Amino acids: CSARGWGANTGELFF. The V and J genes are TRBV20-1 and TRBJ2-2, with D possibly being TRBD2 (6 bases). Germline V gene sequence: CDR1 DFQATT, CDR2 SNEGSKA (reference sequence). The CDR3 has 15 residues. Deletions cut 1 base from V and 0 bases from J, with 9 bases between.

In regard to this clonotype: This sequence may be a read error, since a much larger clone differs from it by one base. This chain's CDR3 is CASSLNGISYEQYF. In nucleotides, the CDR3 is TGTGCCAGCAGCTTAAACGGAATCTCCTACGAGCAGTACTTC. The rearrangement uses TRBV7-2 and TRBJ2-7; D unresolved. CDR1 and CDR2 from the germline V gene are SGHTA and FQGNSA. Between the trimmed V and J ends, which lost 2 bases and 0 bases, there was a span of 8 bases. This CDR3 contains 14 residues.

This clonotype was seen only a few times. V is TRBV6-5 and J is TRBJ2-1; D may be TRBD1 or TRBD2 (5 bases each). The CDR3 contains 17 residues. Deletions cut 4 bases from V and 5 bases from J, with 21 bases between. Germline CDR1 is MNHEY and CDR2 is SVGAGI. The CDR3 DNA reads TGTGCCAGCAGTTCCTCCGGGACCCGGCGGTTCCACAATGAGCAGTTCTTC. Encoded protein: CASSSSGTRRFHNEQFF.

The V and J genes are TRBV4-3 and TRBJ2-1; D is possibly TRBD1 (5 bases). CDR3 length: 16 residues. The V end was cut by 3 bases, the J end by 3 bases, with 15 bases between. Germline V gene sequence: CDR1 LGHNA, CDR2 YSLEER. CDR3 protein: CASSHWGGTLYNEQFF. The CDR3 DNA is TGCGCCAGCAGCCACTGGGGCGGAACCCTCTACAATGAGCAGTTCTTC.

This clonotype appeared a few times. This chain joins TRBV6-2 or TRBV6-3 and TRBJ1-5; D possibly corresponds to TRBD1 (5 bases). The CDR3 is made up of 14 amino acids. Germline CDR1 reads MNHEY; CDR2 reads SVGEGT. The V and J ends lost 5 bases and 6 bases respectively, with 14 bases between them. The CDR3 sequence: CASSLKGRVQPQHF. The CDR3 DNA reads as TGTGCCAGCAGTCTCAAGGGGCGTGTTCAGCCCCAGCATTTT.

The DNA of the CDR3 is TGTGCCACCAGTGACACCGGGACAGGGAGCACAGATACGCAGTATTTT. This translates into CATSDTGTGSTDTQYF. The V and J genes are TRBV24-1 and TRBJ2-3, with 9 bases lining up with TRBD1. Germline V CDR1 and CDR2: KGHDR, SFDVKD. This CDR3 spans 16 amino acids. The V and J ends lost 4 bases and 0 bases, in that order; junction bases with no gene match: 4.

This clonotype was seen ten or more times. The chain recombines TRBV28 with TRBJ2-1; D is unclear. This CDR3 has 12 residues. Germline V gene sequence: CDR1 MDHEN, CDR2 SYDVKM. Trimming cost V 6 bases and J 7 bases, with 10 bases left between them. Written as DNA, the CDR3 is TGTGCCAGCAGAGTCCTGGGGAATGAGCAGTTCTTC. The encoded protein is CASRVLGNEQFF.

This clonotype was counted a few times. The chain has TRBV3-1 and TRBJ2-3, with unresolved D. The CDR3 length is 15 residues. The V gene's germline CDR1 is LGHDT and CDR2 YNNKEL (reference sequence). Between the trimmed V and J ends, which lost 4 bases and 7 bases, there was a span of 18 bases. CDR3 in DNA: TGTGCCAGCAGCCCAAAAGAAGGGCTAGTACATACGCAGTATTTT. Translation: CASSPKEGLVHTQYF.

This clonotype was counted only a few times. Just one base apart from a much larger clone, this may be a read error. The chain has TRBV12-3 or TRBV12-4 and TRBJ2-7; no clear D. Trimming cost V 8 bases and J 7 bases, with 12 bases left between them. This CDR3 is 11 amino acids long. Written as DNA, the CDR3 is TGTGCCAGCCCCAGTAATGGGGAGCAGTACTTC. As protein: CASPSNGEQYF.

The rearrangement joins TRBV29-1 to TRBJ1-4; no reliable D call. With 3 bases removed from V and 7 bases from J, the gap between germline ends came to 15 bases. The CDR3 contains 14 residues. CDR1 SQVTM and CDR2 ANQGSEA come from the germline V gene. The CDR3, as DNA: TGCAGCGTTGAGGTAGCGGGGAGGAGTGAAAAACTGTTTTTT. Translation: CSVEVAGRSEKLFF. The full variable domain, with the rest looked up from reference TRBV29-1 and TRBJ1-4, is SAVISQKPSRDICQRGTSLTIQCQVDSQVTMMFWYRQQPGQSLTLIATANQGSEATYESGFVIDKFPISRPNLTFSTLTVSNMSPEDSSIYLCSVEVAGRSEKLFFGSGTQLSVL.

This clonotype was seen a few times. This chain links TRBV12-3 or TRBV12-4 with TRBJ2-1; D may be TRBD1 (5 bases). The CDR3 is 14 residues long. V was shortened by 6 bases and J by 1 base, with 10 bases between the two germline ends. The CDR3 region is CASSRQTSYNEQFF. CDR3 coding DNA: TGTGCCAGCAGCCGACAGACTTCCTACAATGAGCAGTTCTTC.

This clonotype has ten or more counts. V usage is TRBV12-3 or TRBV12-4 and J usage is TRBJ1-1; 8 bases align to TRBD1. This CDR3 comprises 17 residues. J was trimmed by 2 bases and V by 0 bases; bases with no gene match: 8. In DNA, the CDR3 is TGTGCCAGCAGTTTAGCCCAATGGGGACAGGTAAACACTGAAGCTTTCTTT. The encoded protein is CASSLAQWGQVNTEAFF.

The V call is TRBV2, the J call TRBJ2-1, with 9 nucleotides matching TRBD2. CDR1 and CDR2 (germline): SNHLY, FYNNEI. V gave up 2 bases and J gave up 5 bases; unmatched junction bases: 13. CDR3 size: 18 residues. DNA for the CDR3: TGTGCCAGCAGTGAATCTGGGGGCCTAGCGGGGAAGAACAATGAGCAGTTCTTC. Translated, it gives CASSESGGLAGKNNEQFF.

The chain joins TRBV13 to TRBJ1-1; 9 nucleotides line up with TRBD1. The CDR3 is 17 amino acids. V lost 0 bases, J lost 6 bases, and 11 bases stayed unmatched. Germline lookup yields CDR1 PRHDT and CDR2 FYEKMQ (reference sequence). CDR3 DNA: TGTGCCAGCAGCTTAGGACGGGACGACAGGGGGGTGGCTGAAGCTTTCTTT. Its protein product is CASSLGRDDRGVAEAFF.